This T cell receptor (beta chain) originates from a study of beta chain features in type 1 diabetes. Study-wide findings and caveats: Shorter TCRB CDR3s, moderately but significantly so, marked every one of the four CD4+ subsets in Type 1 diabetes patients. Shorter templates may be favored by PCR, equally so in patients and controls. Naive, central memory and Treg TCRB repertoires appeared more alike in patients than in healthy donors.

All of the isolated RNA was reverse transcribed, so expressed TCRB transcripts were sequenced. Profiled with immunoSEQ multiplex PCR; TCRdb holds only in-frame clones, not every one. The table includes roughly 220,000 clones, around 15% detected once. As for this clone: The target antigen is unknown.

The V gene lost 5 bases and the J gene lost 5 bases, with 14 bases spanning the gap. The length of the CDR3 is 14 residues. Germline CDR1 is SEHNR and CDR2 is FQNEAQ (reference sequence). This receptor was identified in a man younger than 45 with type 1 diabetes. The sample was naive CD4+ T cells from blood. The chain couples TRBV7-9 to TRBJ2-3; TRBD2 might be the D (6 bases). The CDR3 DNA sequence: TGTGCCAGCAGCCTGGTTTGGGGAGGAGATACGCAGTATTTT. Residues: CASSLVWGGDTQYF.